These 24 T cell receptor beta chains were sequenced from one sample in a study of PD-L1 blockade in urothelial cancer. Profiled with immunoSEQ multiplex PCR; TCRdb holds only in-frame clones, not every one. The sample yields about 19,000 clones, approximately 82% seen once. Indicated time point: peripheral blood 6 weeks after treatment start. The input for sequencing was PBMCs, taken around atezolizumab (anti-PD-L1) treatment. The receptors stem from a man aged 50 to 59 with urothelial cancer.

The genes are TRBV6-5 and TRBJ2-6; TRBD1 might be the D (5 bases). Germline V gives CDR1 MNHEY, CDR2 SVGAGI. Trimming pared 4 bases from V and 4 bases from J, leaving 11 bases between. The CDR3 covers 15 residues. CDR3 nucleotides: TGTGCCAGCAGTTCAGGGATTTCGGGGGCCAACGTCCTGACTTTC. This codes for CASSSGISGANVLTF.

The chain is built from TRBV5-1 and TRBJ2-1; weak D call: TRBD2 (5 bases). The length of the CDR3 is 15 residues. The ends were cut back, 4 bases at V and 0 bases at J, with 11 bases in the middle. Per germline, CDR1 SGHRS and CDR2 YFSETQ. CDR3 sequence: CASSLGTSSYNEQFF. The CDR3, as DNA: TGCGCCAGCAGCCTGGGAACTAGCTCCTACAATGAGCAGTTCTTC.

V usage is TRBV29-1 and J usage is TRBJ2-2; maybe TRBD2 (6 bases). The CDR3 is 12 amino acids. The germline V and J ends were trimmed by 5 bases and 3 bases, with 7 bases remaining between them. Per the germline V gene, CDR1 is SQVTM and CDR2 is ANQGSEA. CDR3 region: CSVPSDTGELFF. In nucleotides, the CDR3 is TGCAGCGTTCCTAGCGACACCGGGGAGCTGTTTTTT.

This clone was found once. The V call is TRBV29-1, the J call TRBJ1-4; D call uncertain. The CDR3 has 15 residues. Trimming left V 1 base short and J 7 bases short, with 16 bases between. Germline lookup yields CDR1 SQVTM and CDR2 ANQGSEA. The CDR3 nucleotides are TGCAGCGTTGAAGGAGCGGGAGGGAAGGGTGAAAAACTGTTTTTT. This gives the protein CSVEGAGGKGEKLFF. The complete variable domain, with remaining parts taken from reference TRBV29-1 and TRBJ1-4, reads SAVISQKPSRDICQRGTSLTIQCQVDSQVTMMFWYRQQPGQSLTLIATANQGSEATYESGFVIDKFPISRPNLTFSTLTVSNMSPEDSSIYLCSVEGAGGKGEKLFFGSGTQLSVL.

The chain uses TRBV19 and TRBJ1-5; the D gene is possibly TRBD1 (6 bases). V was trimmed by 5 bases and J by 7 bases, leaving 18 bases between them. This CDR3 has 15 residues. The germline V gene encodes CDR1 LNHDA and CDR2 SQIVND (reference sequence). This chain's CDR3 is CASSGLGTGFQPQHF. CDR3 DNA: TGTGCCAGTAGTGGGCTCGGAACAGGGTTCCAGCCCCAGCATTTT. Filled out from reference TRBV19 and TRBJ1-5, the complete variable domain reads DGGITQSPKYLFRKEGQNVTLSCEQNLNHDAMYWYRQDPGQGLRLIYYSQIVNDFQKGDIAEGYSVSREKKESFPLTVTSAQKNPTAFYLCASSGLGTGFQPQHFGDGTRLSIL.

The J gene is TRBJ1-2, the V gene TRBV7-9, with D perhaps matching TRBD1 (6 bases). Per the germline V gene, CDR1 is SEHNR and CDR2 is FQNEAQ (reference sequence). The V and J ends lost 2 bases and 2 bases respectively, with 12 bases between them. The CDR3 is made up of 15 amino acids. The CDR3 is CASSLLAGENYGYTF. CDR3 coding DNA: TGTGCCAGCAGCTTATTAGCAGGGGAGAACTATGGCTACACCTTC. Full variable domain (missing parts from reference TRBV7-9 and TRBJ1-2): DTGVSQNPRHKITKRGQNVTFRCDPISEHNRLYWYRQTLGQGPEFLTYFQNEAQLEKSRLLSDRFSAERPKGSFSTLEIQRTEQGDSAMYLCASSLLAGENYGYTFGSGTRLTVV.

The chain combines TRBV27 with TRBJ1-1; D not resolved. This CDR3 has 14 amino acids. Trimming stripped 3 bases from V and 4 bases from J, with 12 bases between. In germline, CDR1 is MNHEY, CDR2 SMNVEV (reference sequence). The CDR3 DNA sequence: TGTGCCAGCAGTTTGGGCCTCCAGTCCACTGAAGCTTTCTTT. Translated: CASSLGLQSTEAFF.

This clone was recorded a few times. CDR3: CAWRRVTEAFF. CDR3 in DNA: TGTGCCTGGAGGAGGGTCACTGAAGCTTTCTTT. The chain has TRBV30 and TRBJ1-1, with D hard to call. CDR1 GTSNPN and CDR2 SVGIG come from the germline V gene (reference sequence). Trimming shortened V by 3 bases and J by 4 bases, and 6 bases separated the two germline ends. This CDR3 region has 11 residues.

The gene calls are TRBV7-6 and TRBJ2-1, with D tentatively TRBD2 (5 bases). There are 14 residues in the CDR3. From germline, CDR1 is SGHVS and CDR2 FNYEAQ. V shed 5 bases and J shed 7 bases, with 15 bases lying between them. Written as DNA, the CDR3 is TGTGCCAGCAGCCCTAGCCCGCTAGGAAATGAGCAGTTCTTC. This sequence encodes CASSPSPLGNEQFF. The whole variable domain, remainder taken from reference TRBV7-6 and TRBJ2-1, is GAGVSQSPRYKVTKRGQDVALRCDPISGHVSLYWYRQALGQGPEFLTYFNYEAQQDKSGLPNDRFSAERPEGSISTLTIQRTEQRDSAMYRCASSPSPLGNEQFFGPGTRLTVL.

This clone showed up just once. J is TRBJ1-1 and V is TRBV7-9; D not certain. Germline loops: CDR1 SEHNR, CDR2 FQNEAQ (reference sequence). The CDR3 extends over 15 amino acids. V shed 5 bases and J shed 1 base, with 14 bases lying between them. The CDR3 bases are TGTGCCAGCAGCGTAACGGACGGGAGGAACACTGAAGCTTTCTTT. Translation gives CASSVTDGRNTEAFF.

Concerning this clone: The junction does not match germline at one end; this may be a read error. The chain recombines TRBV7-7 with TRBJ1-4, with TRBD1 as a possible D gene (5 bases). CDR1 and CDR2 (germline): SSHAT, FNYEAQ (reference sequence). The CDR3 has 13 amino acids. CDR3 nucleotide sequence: TGTGCTAGCAGCTTAGATAGACAGGAAAAACTGTTTTTT. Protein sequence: CASSLDRQEKLFF.

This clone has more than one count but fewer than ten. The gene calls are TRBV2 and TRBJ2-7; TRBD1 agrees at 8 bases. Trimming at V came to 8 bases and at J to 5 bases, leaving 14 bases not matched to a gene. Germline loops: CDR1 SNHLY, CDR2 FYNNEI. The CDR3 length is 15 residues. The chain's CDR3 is CASLYGQGIVDEQYF. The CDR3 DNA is TGTGCCAGCCTATACGGACAGGGCATCGTAGACGAGCAGTACTTC.

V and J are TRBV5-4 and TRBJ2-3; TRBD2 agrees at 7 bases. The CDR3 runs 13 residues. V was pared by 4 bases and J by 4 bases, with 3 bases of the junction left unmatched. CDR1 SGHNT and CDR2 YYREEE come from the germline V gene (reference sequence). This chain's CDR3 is CASSNRGADTQYF. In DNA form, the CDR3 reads TGTGCCAGCAGCAACCGGGGGGCAGATACGCAGTATTTT.

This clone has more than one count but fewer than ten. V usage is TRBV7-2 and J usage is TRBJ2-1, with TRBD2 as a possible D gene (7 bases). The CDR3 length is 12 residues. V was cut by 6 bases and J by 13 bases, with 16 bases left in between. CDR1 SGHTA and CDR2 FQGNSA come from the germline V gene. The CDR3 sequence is CASSQGGDRQFF. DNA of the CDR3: TGTGCCAGCAGTCAAGGGGGGGACCGACAGTTCTTC.

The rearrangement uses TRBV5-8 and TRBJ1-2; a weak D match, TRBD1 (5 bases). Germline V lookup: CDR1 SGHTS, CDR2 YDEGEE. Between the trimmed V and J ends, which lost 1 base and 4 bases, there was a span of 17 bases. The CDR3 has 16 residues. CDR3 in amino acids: CASSLPRAYGGYGYTF. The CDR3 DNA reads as TGTGCCAGCAGCTTGCCTCGGGCCTACGGGGGCTATGGCTACACCTTC.

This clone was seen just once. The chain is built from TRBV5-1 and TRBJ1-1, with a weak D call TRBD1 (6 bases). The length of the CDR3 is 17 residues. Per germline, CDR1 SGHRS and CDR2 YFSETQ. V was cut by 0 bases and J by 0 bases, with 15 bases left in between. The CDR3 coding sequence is TGCGCCAGCAGCTTGGCCGCACGCCAGGGGCTGAACACTGAAGCTTTCTTT. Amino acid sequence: CASSLAARQGLNTEAFF.

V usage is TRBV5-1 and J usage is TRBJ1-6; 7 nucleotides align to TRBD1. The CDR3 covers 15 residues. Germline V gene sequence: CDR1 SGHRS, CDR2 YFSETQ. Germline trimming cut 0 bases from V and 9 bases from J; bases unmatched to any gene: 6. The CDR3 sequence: CASSLATGAVSPLHF. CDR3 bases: TGCGCCAGCAGCTTGGCCACAGGGGCGGTTTCACCCCTCCACTTT.

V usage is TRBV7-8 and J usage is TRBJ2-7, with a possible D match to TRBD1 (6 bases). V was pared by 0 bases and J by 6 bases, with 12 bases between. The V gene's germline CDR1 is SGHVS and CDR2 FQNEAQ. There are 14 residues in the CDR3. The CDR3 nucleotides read TGTGCCAGCAGCTTAGCCGGACAGAGGGCCGAGCAGTACTTC. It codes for CASSLAGQRAEQYF.

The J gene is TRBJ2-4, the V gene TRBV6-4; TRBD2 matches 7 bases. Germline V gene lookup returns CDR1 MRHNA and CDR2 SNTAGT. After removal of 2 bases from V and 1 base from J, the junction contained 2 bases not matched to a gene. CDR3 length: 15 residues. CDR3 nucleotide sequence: TGTGCCAGCAGTGACCACGGGGGGGCCAAAAACATTCAGTACTTC. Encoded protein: CASSDHGGAKNIQYF.

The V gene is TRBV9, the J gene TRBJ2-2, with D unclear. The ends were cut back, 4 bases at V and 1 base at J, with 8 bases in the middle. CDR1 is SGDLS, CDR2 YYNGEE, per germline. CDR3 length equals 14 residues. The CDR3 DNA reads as TGTGCCAGCAGCTTGTCTCGGAACACCGGGGAGCTGTTTTTT. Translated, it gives CASSLSRNTGELFF.

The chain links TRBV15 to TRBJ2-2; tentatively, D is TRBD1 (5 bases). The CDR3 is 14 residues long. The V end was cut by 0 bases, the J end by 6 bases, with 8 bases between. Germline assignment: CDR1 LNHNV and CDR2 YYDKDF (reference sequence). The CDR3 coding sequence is TGTGCCACCAGCAGAGACAGGGTTCCCGGGGAGCTGTTTTTT. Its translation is CATSRDRVPGELFF.

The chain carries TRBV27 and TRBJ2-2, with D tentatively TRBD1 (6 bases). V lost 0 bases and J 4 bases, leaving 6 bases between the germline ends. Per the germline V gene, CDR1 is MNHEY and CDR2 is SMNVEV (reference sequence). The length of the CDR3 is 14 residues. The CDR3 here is CASSLSQGTGELFF. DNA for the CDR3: TGTGCCAGCAGTTTATCACAGGGCACCGGGGAGCTGTTTTTT.

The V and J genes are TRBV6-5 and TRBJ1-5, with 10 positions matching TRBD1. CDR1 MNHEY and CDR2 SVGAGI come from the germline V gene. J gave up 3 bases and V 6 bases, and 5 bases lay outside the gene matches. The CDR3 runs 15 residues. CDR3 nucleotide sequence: TGTGCCAGCAGGGCCGACAGGGGGCCCAATCAGCCCCAGCATTTT. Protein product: CASRADRGPNQPQHF.

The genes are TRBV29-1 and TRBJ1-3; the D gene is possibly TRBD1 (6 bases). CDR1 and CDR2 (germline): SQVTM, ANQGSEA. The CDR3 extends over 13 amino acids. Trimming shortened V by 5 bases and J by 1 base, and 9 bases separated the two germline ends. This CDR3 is CSVTGLSGNTIYF. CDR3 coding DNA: TGCAGCGTTACAGGGCTGTCTGGAAACACCATATATTTT.